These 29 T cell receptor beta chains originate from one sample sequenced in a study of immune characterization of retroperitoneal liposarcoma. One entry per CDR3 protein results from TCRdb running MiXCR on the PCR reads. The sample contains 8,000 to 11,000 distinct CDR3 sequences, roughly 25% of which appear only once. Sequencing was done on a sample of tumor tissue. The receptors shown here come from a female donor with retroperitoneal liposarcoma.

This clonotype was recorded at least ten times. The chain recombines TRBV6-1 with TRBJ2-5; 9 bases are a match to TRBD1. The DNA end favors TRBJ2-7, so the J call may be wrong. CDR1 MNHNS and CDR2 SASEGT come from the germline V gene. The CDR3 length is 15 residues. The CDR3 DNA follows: TGTGCCAGCAGTTTACCGGACAGGGGAGGCTACGAGCAGTACTTC. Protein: CASSLPDRGGYEQYF.

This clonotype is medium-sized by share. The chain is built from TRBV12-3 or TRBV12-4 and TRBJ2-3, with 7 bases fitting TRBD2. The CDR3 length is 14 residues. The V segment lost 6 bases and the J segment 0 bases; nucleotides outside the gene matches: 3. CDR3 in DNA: TGTGCCAGCAGGAGCGGGATTAGCACAGATACGCAGTATTTT. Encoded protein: CASRSGISTDTQYF.

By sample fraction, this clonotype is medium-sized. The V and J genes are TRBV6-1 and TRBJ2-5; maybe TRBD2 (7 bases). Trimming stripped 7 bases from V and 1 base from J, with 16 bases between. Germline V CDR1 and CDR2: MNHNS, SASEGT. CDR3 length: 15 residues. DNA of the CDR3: TGTGCCAGCACGGGCCACAGGGAGGGCCAAGAGACCCAGTACTTC. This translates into CASTGHREGQETQYF.

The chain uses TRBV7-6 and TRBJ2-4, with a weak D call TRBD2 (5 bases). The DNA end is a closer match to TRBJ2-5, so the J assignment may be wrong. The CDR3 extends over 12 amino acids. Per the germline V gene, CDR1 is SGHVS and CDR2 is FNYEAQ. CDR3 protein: CASGGQRETQYF. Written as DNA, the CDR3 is TGTGCCAGCGGCGGGCAAAGGGAGACCCAGTACTTC.

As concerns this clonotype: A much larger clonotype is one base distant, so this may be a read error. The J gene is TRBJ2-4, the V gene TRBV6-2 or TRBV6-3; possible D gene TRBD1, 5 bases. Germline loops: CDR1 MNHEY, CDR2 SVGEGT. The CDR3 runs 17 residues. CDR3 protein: CANSYSMTESFQGIQYF. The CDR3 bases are TGTGCCAACAGTTACTCGATGACGGAATCTTTCCAGGGCATTCAGTACTTC.

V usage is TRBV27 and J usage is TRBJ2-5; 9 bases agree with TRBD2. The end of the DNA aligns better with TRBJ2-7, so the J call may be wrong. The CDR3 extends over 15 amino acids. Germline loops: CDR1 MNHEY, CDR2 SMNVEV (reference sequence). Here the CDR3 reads CASREEREALYEQYF. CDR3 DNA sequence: TGTGCCAGCAGGGAAGAGCGGGAGGCGCTTTACGAGCAGTACTTC.

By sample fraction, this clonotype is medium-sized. The CDR3 loop is CASSELVEDSGANVLTF. CDR3 in DNA: TGTGCCAGCAGTGAACTTGTCGAAGACTCTGGGGCCAACGTCCTGACTTTC. The V gene is TRBV6-1, the J gene TRBJ2-6; D is ambiguous. From germline, CDR1 is MNHNS and CDR2 SASEGT. V lost 2 bases to trimming and J lost 0 bases, with 11 bases between them. CDR3 length equals 17 residues.

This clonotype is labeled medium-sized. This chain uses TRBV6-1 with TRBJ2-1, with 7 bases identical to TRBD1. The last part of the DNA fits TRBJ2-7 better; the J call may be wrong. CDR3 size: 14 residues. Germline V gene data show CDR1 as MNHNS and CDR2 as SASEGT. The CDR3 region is CASSLGTVYNEQYF. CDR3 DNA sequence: TGTGCCAGCAGTTTAGGGACAGTCTACAATGAGCAGTACTTC.

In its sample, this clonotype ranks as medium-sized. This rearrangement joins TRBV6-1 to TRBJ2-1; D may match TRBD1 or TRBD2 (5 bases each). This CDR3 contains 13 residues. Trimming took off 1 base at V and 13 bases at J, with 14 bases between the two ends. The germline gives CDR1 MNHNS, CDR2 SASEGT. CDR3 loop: CASSEERGETQFF. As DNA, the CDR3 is TGTGCCAGCAGTGAAGAGAGGGGAGAGACCCAGTTCTTC.

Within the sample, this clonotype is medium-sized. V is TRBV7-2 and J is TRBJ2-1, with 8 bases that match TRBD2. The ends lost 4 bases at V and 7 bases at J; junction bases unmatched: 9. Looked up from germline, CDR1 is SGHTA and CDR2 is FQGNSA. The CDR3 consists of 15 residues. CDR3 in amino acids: CASSSTAGGRNEQFF. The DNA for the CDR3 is TGTGCCAGCAGCTCGACGGCGGGAGGACGGAATGAGCAGTTCTTC.

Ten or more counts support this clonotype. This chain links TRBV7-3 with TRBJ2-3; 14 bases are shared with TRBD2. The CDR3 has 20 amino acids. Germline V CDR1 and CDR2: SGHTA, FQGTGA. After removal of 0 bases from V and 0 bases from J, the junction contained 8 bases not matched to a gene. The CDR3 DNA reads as TGTGCCAGCAGCTTAACCCGACTAGCGGGAGGGGCCTCTAGCACAGATACGCAGTATTTT. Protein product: CASSLTRLAGGASSTDTQYF.

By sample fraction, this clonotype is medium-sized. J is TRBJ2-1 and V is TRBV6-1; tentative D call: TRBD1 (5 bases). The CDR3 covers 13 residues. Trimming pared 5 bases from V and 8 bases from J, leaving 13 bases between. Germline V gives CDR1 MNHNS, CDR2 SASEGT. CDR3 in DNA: TGTGCCAGCAGTCAGGGAATCGGATATGAGCAGTTCTTC. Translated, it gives CASSQGIGYEQFF.

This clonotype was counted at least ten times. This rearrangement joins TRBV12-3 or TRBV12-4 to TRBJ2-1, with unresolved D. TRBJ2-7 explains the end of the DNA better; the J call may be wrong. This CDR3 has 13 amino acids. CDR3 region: CASSFLVNNEQYF. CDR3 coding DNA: TGTGCCAGCAGTTTTCTAGTCAATAACGAGCAGTACTTC.

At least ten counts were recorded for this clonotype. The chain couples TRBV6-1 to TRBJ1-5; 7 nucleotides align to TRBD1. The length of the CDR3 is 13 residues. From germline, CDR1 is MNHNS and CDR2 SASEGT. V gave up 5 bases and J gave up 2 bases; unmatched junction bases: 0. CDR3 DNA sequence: TGTGCCAGCAGTACAGGGGGCAATCAGCCCCAGCATTTT. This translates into CASSTGGNQPQHF.

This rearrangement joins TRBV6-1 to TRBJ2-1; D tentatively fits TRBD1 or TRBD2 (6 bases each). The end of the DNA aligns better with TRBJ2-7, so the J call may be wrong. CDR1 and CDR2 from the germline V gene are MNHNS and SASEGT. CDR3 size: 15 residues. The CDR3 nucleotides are TGTGCCAGCAGTGAATTGTCGGGGGCCTCCTACGAGCAGTACTTC. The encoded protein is CASSELSGASYEQYF.

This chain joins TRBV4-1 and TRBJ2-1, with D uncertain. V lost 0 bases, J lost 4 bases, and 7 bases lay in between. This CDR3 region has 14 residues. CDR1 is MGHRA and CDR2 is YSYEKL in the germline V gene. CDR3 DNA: TGCGCCAGCAGCCAAGACCTAGGGTACAATGAGCAGTTCTTC. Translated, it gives CASSQDLGYNEQFF.

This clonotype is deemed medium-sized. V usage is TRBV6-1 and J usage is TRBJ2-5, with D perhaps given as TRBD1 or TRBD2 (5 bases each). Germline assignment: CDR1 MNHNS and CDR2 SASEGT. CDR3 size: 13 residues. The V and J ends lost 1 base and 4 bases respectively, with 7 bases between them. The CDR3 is CASSEERGETQYF. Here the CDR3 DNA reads TGTGCCAGCAGTGAAGAGAGGGGAGAGACCCAGTACTTC.

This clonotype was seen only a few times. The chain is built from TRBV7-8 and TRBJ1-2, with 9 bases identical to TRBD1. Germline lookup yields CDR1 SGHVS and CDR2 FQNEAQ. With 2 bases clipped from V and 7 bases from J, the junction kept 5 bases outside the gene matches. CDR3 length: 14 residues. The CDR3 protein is CASSLKSTGGGYTF. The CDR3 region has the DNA TGTGCCAGCAGCTTAAAGTCGACAGGGGGTGGCTACACCTTC.

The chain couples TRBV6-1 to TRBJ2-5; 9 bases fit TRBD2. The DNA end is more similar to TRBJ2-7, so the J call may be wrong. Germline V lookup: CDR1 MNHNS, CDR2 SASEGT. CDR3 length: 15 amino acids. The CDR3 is CASSDIRLAVYEQYF. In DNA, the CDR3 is TGTGCCAGCAGTGACATAAGACTAGCGGTTTACGAGCAGTACTTC.

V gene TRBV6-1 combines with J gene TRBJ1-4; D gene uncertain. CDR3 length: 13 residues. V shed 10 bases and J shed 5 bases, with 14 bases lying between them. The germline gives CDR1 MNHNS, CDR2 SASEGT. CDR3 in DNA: TGTGCCACTAAGAAGTGGGAAAATGAAAAACTGTTTTTT. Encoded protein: CATKKWENEKLFF.

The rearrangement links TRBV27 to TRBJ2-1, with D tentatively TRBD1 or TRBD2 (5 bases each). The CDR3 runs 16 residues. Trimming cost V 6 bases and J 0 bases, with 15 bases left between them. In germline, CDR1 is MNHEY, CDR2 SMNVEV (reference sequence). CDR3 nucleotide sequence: TGTGCCAGCAGCTCCGAGGGGATGAACTCCTACAATGAGCAGTTCTTC. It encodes CASSSEGMNSYNEQFF.

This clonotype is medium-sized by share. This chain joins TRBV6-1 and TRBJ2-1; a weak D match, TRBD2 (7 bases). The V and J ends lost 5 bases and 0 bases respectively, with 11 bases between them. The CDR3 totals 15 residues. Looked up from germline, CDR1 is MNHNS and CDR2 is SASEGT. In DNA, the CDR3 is TGTGCCAGCAGTTCTGCGGGGGCCTCCTACAATGAGCAGTTCTTC. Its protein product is CASSSAGASYNEQFF.

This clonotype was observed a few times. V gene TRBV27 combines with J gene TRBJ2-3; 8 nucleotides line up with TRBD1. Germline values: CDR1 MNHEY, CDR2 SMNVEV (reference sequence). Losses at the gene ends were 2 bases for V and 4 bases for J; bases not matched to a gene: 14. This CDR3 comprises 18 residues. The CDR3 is CASSLRGDRFGLPDTQYF. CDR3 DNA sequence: TGTGCCAGCAGTTTACGAGGGGACAGGTTCGGCCTGCCAGATACGCAGTATTTT.

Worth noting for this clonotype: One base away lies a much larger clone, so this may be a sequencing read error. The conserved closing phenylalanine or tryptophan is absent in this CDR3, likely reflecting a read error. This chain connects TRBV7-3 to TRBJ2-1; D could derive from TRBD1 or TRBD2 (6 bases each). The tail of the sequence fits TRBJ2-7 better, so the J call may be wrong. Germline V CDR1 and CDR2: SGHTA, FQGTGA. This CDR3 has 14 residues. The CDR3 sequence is CASSVKGGVGEQYS. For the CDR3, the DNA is TGTGCCAGCAGCGTCAAGGGGGGCGTGGGCGAGCAGTACTCC.

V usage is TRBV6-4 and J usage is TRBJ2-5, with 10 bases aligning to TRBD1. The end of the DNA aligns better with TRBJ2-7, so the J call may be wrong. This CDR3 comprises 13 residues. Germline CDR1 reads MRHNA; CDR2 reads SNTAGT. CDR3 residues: CASSGDRGDEQYF. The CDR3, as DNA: TGTGCCAGCAGTGGGGACAGGGGCGACGAGCAGTACTTC.

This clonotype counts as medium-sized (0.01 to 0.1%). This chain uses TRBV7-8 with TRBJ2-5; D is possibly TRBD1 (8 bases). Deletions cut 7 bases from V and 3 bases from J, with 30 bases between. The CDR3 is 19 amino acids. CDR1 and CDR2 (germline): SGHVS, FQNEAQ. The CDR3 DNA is TGTGCCAGCACCCTACCCCCACAGGGGGGGGCCTTTACTGAAGAGACCCAGTACTTC. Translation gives CASTLPPQGGAFTEETQYF.

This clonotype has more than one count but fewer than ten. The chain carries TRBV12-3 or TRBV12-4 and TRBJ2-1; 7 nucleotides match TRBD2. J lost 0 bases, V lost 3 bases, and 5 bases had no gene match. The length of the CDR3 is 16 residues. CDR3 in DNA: TGTGCCAGCAGTTTTGGGGGGGGAAGCTCCTACAATGAGCAGTTCTTC. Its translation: CASSFGGGSSYNEQFF.

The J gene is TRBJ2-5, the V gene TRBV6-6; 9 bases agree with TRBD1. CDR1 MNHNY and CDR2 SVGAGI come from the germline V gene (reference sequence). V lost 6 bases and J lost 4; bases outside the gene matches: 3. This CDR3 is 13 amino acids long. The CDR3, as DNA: TGTGCCAGCAGATCGGACAGGGGAGAGACCCAGTACTTC. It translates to CASRSDRGETQYF.

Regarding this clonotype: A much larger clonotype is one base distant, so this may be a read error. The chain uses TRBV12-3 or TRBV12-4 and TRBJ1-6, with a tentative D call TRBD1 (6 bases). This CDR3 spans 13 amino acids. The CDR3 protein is CATSGGDNSPPHF. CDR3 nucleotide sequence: TGTGCCACCTCCGGGGGCGATAATTCACCCCCCCACTTT.